The 30 T cell receptor beta chains below come from one sample, sequenced in a study of OX40 agonist ivuxolimab in advanced cancers. Produced via immunoSEQ multiplex PCR; TCRdb's table is partial and in-frame only. The sample includes roughly 69,000 clones, about 87% of them seen just once. Sequencing was performed on CD4+ or CD8+ T cells sorted from blood, taken in a trial of the OX40 agonist ivuxolimab. These receptors were obtained from an adult with an advanced solid tumor such as melanoma, head and neck, liver or kidney cancer.

This chain connects TRBV2 to TRBJ2-5, with D perhaps given as TRBD1 or TRBD2 (5 bases each). This CDR3 is built from 11 residues. The V gene's germline CDR1 is SNHLY and CDR2 FYNNEI. Trimming left V 9 bases short and J 7 bases short, with 12 bases between. CDR3 sequence reads: CASGTTGTQYF. The CDR3 DNA sequence: TGTGCCAGTGGGACCACTGGGACCCAGTACTTC.

The chain employs TRBV7-2 and TRBJ2-1, with D hard to call. The V gene's germline CDR1 is SGHTA and CDR2 FQGNSA. Trimming shortened V by 4 bases and J by 8 bases, and 21 bases separated the two germline ends. The CDR3 has 16 amino acids. This CDR3 is CASSSPRDWARDEQFF. Here the CDR3 DNA reads TGTGCCAGCAGCTCACCGAGAGACTGGGCTAGGGATGAGCAGTTCTTC.

V is TRBV18 and J is TRBJ2-7; tentative D call: TRBD2 (5 bases). The CDR3 contains 13 residues. The germline V gene encodes CDR1 KGHSH and CDR2 LQKENI. Trimming left V 2 bases short and J 9 bases short, with 14 bases between. The CDR3 region is CASSPDPRSGQYF. The CDR3 DNA reads as TGTGCCAGCTCACCAGACCCAAGAAGCGGGCAGTACTTC. The full variable domain, rest sourced from reference TRBV18 and TRBJ2-7, is NAGVMQNPRHLVRRRGQEARLRCSPMKGHSHVYWYRQLPEEGLKFMVYLQKENIIDESGMPKERFSAEFPKEGPSILRIQQVVRGDSAAYFCASSPDPRSGQYFGPGTRLTVT.

The V and J genes are TRBV5-4 and TRBJ1-2; 7 bases match TRBD1. The length of the CDR3 is 14 residues. CDR1 and CDR2 (germline): SGHNT, YYREEE (reference sequence). V gave up 3 bases and J gave up 5 bases; unmatched junction bases: 7. The CDR3 nucleotides read TGTGCCAGCAGCTCGAGGGACAGAGCATATGGCTACACCTTC. It is translated as CASSSRDRAYGYTF.

The gene calls are TRBV5-4 and TRBJ2-3; tentatively, D is TRBD1 (6 bases). CDR1 and CDR2 (germline): SGHNT, YYREEE (reference sequence). Trimming pared 3 bases from V and 0 bases from J, leaving 8 bases between. The CDR3 has 14 residues. The CDR3 spells CASSWGQSTDTQYF. CDR3 coding DNA: TGTGCCAGCAGCTGGGGACAAAGCACAGATACGCAGTATTTT.

The chain joins TRBV7-3 to TRBJ2-5; D gene uncertain. The germline V and J ends were trimmed by 2 bases and 3 bases, with 10 bases remaining between them. Germline V gene sequence: CDR1 SGHTA, CDR2 FQGTGA. CDR3 size: 14 residues. CDR3: CASSLVASKETQYF. The CDR3 DNA reads as TGTGCCAGCAGCTTAGTAGCTTCCAAAGAGACCCAGTACTTC.

The DNA of the CDR3 is TGCGCCAGCAGTTGGCGTCTCCCCGACTACTCTGGGGCCAACGTCCTGACTTTC. This encodes CASSWRLPDYSGANVLTF. J is TRBJ2-6 and V is TRBV5-1; D may be TRBD2 (5 bases). Germline V CDR1 and CDR2: SGHRS, YFSETQ. Trimming stripped 5 bases from V and 0 bases from J, with 18 bases between. This CDR3 contains 18 residues.

The CDR3 bases are TGTGCCAGCAGCGGACGCGATGGACTAGCGGGGGCGCGCACAGATACGCAGTATTTT. It codes for CASSGRDGLAGARTDTQYF. The chain links TRBV9 to TRBJ2-3; 13 bases line up with TRBD2. Trimming removed 3 bases from V and 1 base from J; junction bases left unmatched: 11. CDR3 length equals 19 residues. Germline V gives CDR1 SGDLS, CDR2 YYNGEE. The full variable domain, its missing parts supplied by reference TRBV9 and TRBJ2-3, is DSGVTQTPKHLITATGQRVTLRCSPRSGDLSVYWYQQSLDQGLQFLIQYYNGEERAKGNILERFSAQQFPDLHSELNLSSLELGDSALYFCASSGRDGLAGARTDTQYFGPGTRLTVL.

The chain combines TRBV10-3 with TRBJ2-1; maybe TRBD1 (6 bases). Germline V gives CDR1 ENHRY, CDR2 SYGVKD. V was trimmed by 6 bases and J by 4 bases, leaving 13 bases between them. The CDR3 loop spans 14 amino acids. The CDR3 DNA reads TGTGCCATCAGCCCAGGGGCCAGTTACAATGAGCAGTTCTTC. Its translation: CAISPGASYNEQFF.

This chain links TRBV6-5 with TRBJ2-7; D not certain. CDR1 and CDR2 (germline): MNHEY, SVGAGI. V was cut by 6 bases and J by 4 bases, with 16 bases left in between. The CDR3 has 14 amino acids. CDR3 protein: CASRTPGERYEQYF. As DNA, the CDR3 is TGTGCCAGCAGGACCCCCGGTGAGAGGTACGAGCAGTACTTC.

V and J are TRBV28 and TRBJ2-1, with 11 bases fitting TRBD2. The CDR3 length is 16 residues. Germline CDR1 and CDR2: MDHEN and SYDVKM. With V trimmed by 5 bases and J by 0 bases, 3 bases remained unmatched. The DNA of the CDR3 is TGTGCCAGCAGTAGCACTAGCGGGGGCTCCTACAATGAGCAGTTCTTC. Its translation is CASSSTSGGSYNEQFF.

The chain joins TRBV7-2 to TRBJ2-1; D is perhaps TRBD1 (6 bases). The CDR3 runs to 16 residues. Germline CDR1 is SGHTA and CDR2 is FQGNSA. Trimming took 1 base from V and 7 from J, leaving 17 bases between them. The CDR3 reads CASSLVGVSQGNEQFF. Here the CDR3 DNA reads TGTGCCAGCAGCTTAGTAGGGGTCAGCCAGGGGAATGAGCAGTTCTTC.

The rearrangement joins TRBV5-1 to TRBJ2-1; 14 bases fit TRBD2. The junction had 7 bases not matched to a gene; V was cut back by 2 bases and J by 9 bases. Germline-derived CDR1 and CDR2 are SGHRS and YFSETQ. The CDR3 is made up of 16 amino acids. In nucleotides, the CDR3 is TGCGCCAGCAGCTTAAGGACTAGCGGGGGGCGTCGTGAGCAGTTCTTC. Translation: CASSLRTSGGRREQFF.

Concerning this clone itself: Other DNA sequences in this sample translate to the same CDR3. The rearrangement joins TRBV9 to TRBJ2-1; D is undetermined. Germline CDR1 reads SGDLS; CDR2 reads YYNGEE. This CDR3 region has 13 residues. Trimming cost V 2 bases and J 3 bases, with 6 bases left between them. CDR3 sequence (DNA): TGTGCCAGCAGCGTGGGAAGCTACAATGAGCAGTTCTTC. Translation gives CASSVGSYNEQFF. Based on the CDR3 plus reference TRBV9 and TRBJ2-1, the full variable domain is DSGVTQTPKHLITATGQRVTLRCSPRSGDLSVYWYQQSLDQGLQFLIQYYNGEERAKGNILERFSAQQFPDLHSELNLSSLELGDSALYFCASSVGSYNEQFFGPGTRLTVL.

This clone was detected a few times. This chain connects TRBV19 to TRBJ2-4, with D uncertain. V was clipped by 3 bases and J by 9 bases, with 18 bases between them. Germline-derived CDR1 and CDR2 are LNHDA and SQIVND (reference sequence). The CDR3 is made up of 15 amino acids. The CDR3 loop reads CASSISQSDWGIQYF. For the CDR3, the DNA is TGTGCCAGTAGTATTTCCCAGTCAGATTGGGGCATTCAGTACTTC.

This sequence joins TRBV7-3 and TRBJ2-3; D might be TRBD1 or TRBD2, each matching 6 bases. The CDR3 loop spans 15 amino acids. V was trimmed by 0 bases and J by 0 bases, leaving 7 bases between them. CDR1 SGHTA and CDR2 FQGTGA come from the germline V gene. CDR3 sequence: CASSLTGGSTDTQYF. The CDR3 DNA reads TGTGCCAGCAGCTTAACAGGGGGGAGCACAGATACGCAGTATTTT.

This clone was detected a few times. This chain connects TRBV6-5 to TRBJ2-5; 11 bases map to TRBD2. The CDR3 extends over 16 amino acids. CDR1 and CDR2 (germline): MNHEY, SVGAGI. Losses at the gene ends were 1 base for V and 5 bases for J; bases not matched to a gene: 6. CDR3 sequence reads: CASSYFSGGAGETQYF. CDR3 DNA: TGTGCCAGCAGTTACTTTAGCGGGGGGGCAGGGGAGACCCAGTACTTC.

The gene calls are TRBV6-5 and TRBJ2-5; TRBD1 might be the D (6 bases). The end of the DNA fits TRBJ2-7 better, so the J call may be wrong. This CDR3 contains 13 residues. Germline CDR1 reads MNHEY; CDR2 reads SVGAGI. The DNA for the CDR3 is TGTGCCAGCAGTCCAGGACAGAGCTACGAGCAGTACTTC. Protein: CASSPGQSYEQYF.

This chain links TRBV7-9 with TRBJ2-3; possible D gene TRBD1, 5 bases. CDR3 size: 13 residues. V lost 5 bases to trimming and J lost 3 bases, with 9 bases between them. Germline loops: CDR1 SEHNR, CDR2 FQNEAQ (reference sequence). CDR3 residues: CASSPRVTDTQYF. The CDR3 DNA follows: TGTGCCAGCAGCCCCAGGGTTACAGATACGCAGTATTTT. The full variable domain, rest sourced from reference TRBV7-9 and TRBJ2-3, is DTGVSQNPRHKITKRGQNVTFRCDPISEHNRLYWYRQTLGQGPEFLTYFQNEAQLEKSRLLSDRFSAERPKGSFSTLEIQRTEQGDSAMYLCASSPRVTDTQYFGPGTRLTVL.

V usage is TRBV9 and J usage is TRBJ1-4; D is perhaps TRBD1 (5 bases). The CDR3 length is 14 residues. Germline assignment: CDR1 SGDLS and CDR2 YYNGEE. The ends were cut back, 0 bases at V and 4 bases at J, with 7 bases in the middle. In nucleotides, the CDR3 is TGTGCCAGCAGCGTAGTAGGGGATAATGAAAAACTGTTTTTT. It yields the protein CASSVVGDNEKLFF.

The chain is built from TRBV28 and TRBJ2-7, with 7 nucleotides matching TRBD1. Germline trimming cut 6 bases from V and 4 bases from J; bases unmatched to any gene: 9. Germline CDR1 reads MDHEN; CDR2 reads SYDVKM. The CDR3 spans 14 residues. CDR3: CASREQGSGYEQYF. Here the CDR3 DNA reads TGTGCCAGCAGAGAACAGGGGTCTGGGTACGAGCAGTACTTC.

The V call is TRBV5-1, the J call TRBJ2-7; 9 nucleotides align to TRBD1. Germline values: CDR1 SGHRS, CDR2 YFSETQ. This CDR3 comprises 13 residues. The V segment lost 4 bases and the J segment 4 bases; nucleotides outside the gene matches: 3. DNA for the CDR3: TGCGCCAGCAGCAGGGACAGGGAGTACGAGCAGTACTTC. Translation: CASSRDREYEQYF.

The V gene is TRBV6-5, the J gene TRBJ1-3, with D unresolved. V was shortened by 8 bases and J by 4 bases, with 18 bases between the two germline ends. Germline lookup yields CDR1 MNHEY and CDR2 SVGAGI. This CDR3 region has 15 residues. This CDR3 reads CASAQDRFQGNTIYF. The CDR3 nucleotides read TGTGCCAGCGCGCAGGATAGGTTTCAGGGAAACACCATATATTTT.

This chain joins TRBV18 and TRBJ1-5, with 11 positions matching TRBD1. V shed 6 bases and J 0 bases; nucleotides not matched to a gene: 4. Germline-derived CDR1 and CDR2 are KGHSH and LQKENI. This CDR3 comprises 16 residues. The DNA of the CDR3 is TGTGCCAGCTCTCCGGACAGGGGGCCTAGCAATCAGCCCCAGCATTTT. It encodes CASSPDRGPSNQPQHF.

The rearrangement joins TRBV6-6 to TRBJ2-7; D not certain. The CDR3 length is 13 residues. V was trimmed by 2 bases and J by 0 bases, leaving 5 bases between them. Germline V CDR1 and CDR2: MNHNY, SVGAGI (reference sequence). CDR3 DNA: TGTGCCAGCAGTTACCCAAGCTCCTACGAGCAGTACTTC. Its translation: CASSYPSSYEQYF.

The V gene is TRBV27, the J gene TRBJ2-7; no reliable D call. The V end lost 10 bases, the J end lost 0 bases, and 16 bases lay between the germline ends. This CDR3 comprises 14 residues. Germline V gene sequence: CDR1 MNHEY, CDR2 SMNVEV (reference sequence). CDR3 loop: CATTEPRISYEQYF. The CDR3 bases are TGTGCCACAACCGAGCCCCGTATCTCCTACGAGCAGTACTTC.

The rearrangement joins TRBV28 to TRBJ1-5; 10 nucleotides agree with TRBD1. Trimming removed 5 bases from V and 3 bases from J; junction bases left unmatched: 4. Germline V gene sequence: CDR1 MDHEN, CDR2 SYDVKM. This CDR3 region has 15 residues. CDR3 bases: TGTGCCAGCAGTGGGGGACAGGGGTACAATCAGCCCCAGCATTTT. As protein: CASSGGQGYNQPQHF.

V usage is TRBV7-2 and J usage is TRBJ2-2, with D maybe TRBD1 (6 bases). CDR1 SGHTA and CDR2 FQGNSA come from the germline V gene. With 5 bases removed from V and 5 bases from J, the gap between germline ends came to 12 bases. The CDR3 has 14 amino acids. CDR3 coding DNA: TGTGCCAGCAGCCCGCAGGGGAGAACCGGGGAGCTGTTTTTT. This sequence encodes CASSPQGRTGELFF.

The chain recombines TRBV6-6 with TRBJ2-2, with 12 nucleotides matching TRBD2. CDR1 and CDR2 (germline): MNHNY, SVGAGI (reference sequence). The CDR3 consists of 16 residues. V gave up 5 bases and J gave up 1 base; unmatched junction bases: 2. In DNA, the CDR3 is TGTGCCAGCAGTCCACTAGCGGGAGGGAACACCGGGGAGCTGTTTTTT. This encodes CASSPLAGGNTGELFF.

The chain links TRBV7-3 to TRBJ2-5; TRBD1 aligns across 8 bases. The J segment lost 4 bases and the V segment lost 5 bases, leaving 6 bases of the junction unmatched. CDR3 size: 14 residues. CDR1 and CDR2 from the germline V gene are SGHTA and FQGTGA. The CDR3 is CASSTGGVGETQYF. The DNA of the CDR3 is TGTGCCAGCAGCACAGGGGGTGTGGGAGAGACCCAGTACTTC.